This T cell receptor beta chain was identified in a study of T cells in Graves' hyperthyroidism and ophthalmopathy. This CDR3 is 14 amino acids long. Trimming shortened V by 7 bases and J by 4 bases, and 17 bases separated the two germline ends. CDR1 is SGHAT and CDR2 is FQNNGV in the germline V gene. General observations from the study: Most expanded thyroid clonotypes above 0.001 also appeared in blood.

This clonotype was recorded many times. Its antigen remains unknown. Template material for amplifying TCR beta CDR3 regions consisted of RNA transcripts. The TCR CDR3 was amplified in a first-round RT-PCR using the HTBI primer set. TCRdb processed the multiplex PCR reads anew with MiXCR; each CDR3 protein has one entry. This sample has around 520,000 distinct CDR3 sequences, with about 24% found just once. The specimen was blood. This TCR derives from a woman in her twenties or thirties with Graves' ophthalmopathy. J is TRBJ2-7 and V is TRBV11-2, with D possibly matching TRBD2 (7 bases). As DNA, the CDR3 is TGTGCCAGCAACCAGGAGGGGGGGGCTTACGAGCAGTACTTC. As protein: CASNQEGGAYEQYF. Combining the CDR3 with reference TRBV11-2 and TRBJ2-7 gives the whole variable domain EAGVAQSPRYKIIEKRQSVAFWCNPISGHATLYWYQQILGQGPKLLIQFQNNGVVDDSQLPKDRFSAERLKGVDSTLKIQPAKLEDSAVYLCASNQEGGAYEQYFGPGTRLTVT.